Listed below are T cell receptor beta chains from one sample, sequenced in a study of blood T cell repertoires in COVID-19. Data came from immunoSEQ multiplex PCR; TCRdb stores just in-frame clones and leaves some out. The sample records under 150,000 clones, about 79% being singletons. The sequenced material came from peripheral blood. These receptor sequences come from an elderly woman with acute or convalescent COVID-19. Each CDR3 is given without its conserved first and last residue. Each record gives: D gene, J gene, V gene, CDR3 protein. The D gene is left open where the match is weak.

>-|TRBJ1-2|TRBV5-6
ASSLVPSYGYT
>-|TRBJ2-3|TRBV19
ASSIEGTTSTDTQY
>TRBD1|TRBJ2-7|TRBV7-3
ASSLTGTGGFEQY
>TRBD2|TRBJ2-2|TRBV5-1
ASSLSSGGANTGELF
>-|TRBJ2-2|TRBV19
ASSRANSDGELF
>TRBD2|TRBJ2-7|TRBV19
ASRGGLAGAYEQY
>TRBD1|TRBJ1-1|TRBV11-2
ASSARTGVGAEAF
>-|TRBJ1-1|TRBV7-9
ASSPNGQPNTEAF
>-|TRBJ1-2|TRBV19
ASSTESGEGYT
>TRBD1|TRBJ2-2|TRBV3-1/TRBV3-2
ASSQLDRGNTGELF
>-|TRBJ1-2|TRBV6-1
ASSENPPVSNYGYT
>-|TRBJ2-7|TRBV3-1/TRBV3-2
ASSFDRSYEQY
>-|TRBJ2-7|TRBV5-1
ASSLSGSSYEQY
>TRBD1|TRBJ1-2|TRBV7-2
ASSSGQGLGYT
>-|TRBJ1-3|TRBV28
ASTDLRGPGNTIY
>-|TRBJ1-4|TRBV5-5
ASSLYSGTNEKLF
>TRBD1|TRBJ1-4|TRBV4-1
ASSRTMTGSRKLF
>-|TRBJ1-2|TRBV19
ASSIDSGGPSGYT
>-|TRBJ2-1|TRBV6-5
ASSQGHGTFNEQF
>-|TRBJ1-5|TRBV4-3
ASSQGSGAQPQH
>TRBD1|TRBJ2-2|TRBV28
ASRTGGTGELF
>TRBD2|TRBJ2-1|TRBV9
ASSVAGGTSYNEQF
>-|TRBJ2-5|TRBV5-4
ASSSAGVGETQY
>-|TRBJ1-5|TRBV15
ATSRERDSNQPQH
>-|TRBJ1-1|TRBV28
ASSPAGGANTEAF
>TRBD1|TRBJ1-2|TRBV6-4
ASRATGGKGGYT
>-|TRBJ2-1|TRBV6-5
ASGLEQNEQF
>-|TRBJ2-7|TRBV30
AWRRGLGEQY
>TRBD1|TRBJ2-4|TRBV7-9
ASSFHSTGTTKNIQY
>TRBD1|TRBJ2-7|TRBV18
ASSLGQGLYEQY
>-|TRBJ1-1|TRBV19
ASSNTADTEAF